The following is a T cell receptor beta chain sequence with its context. A read error may produce the germline difference seen at one junction end. This specimen comes from a study of cytomegalovirus exposure and HLA in healthy donors. Overall study context: From HLA-typed donors, an early data release held tens of millions of unique TCRs.

The CDR3 spans 14 residues. CDR1 is SGHRS, CDR2 YFSETQ, per germline. This PCR relied on a set of 60 Vbeta primers and 13 Jbeta primers. Generated by immunoSEQ multiplex PCR, the TCRdb table keeps only in-frame clones and is missing some. The sample lists some 150,000 clones, around 77% occurring once. The receptor comes from a man aged 25 to 40 in good health and CMV-seronegative. The chain has TRBV5-1 and TRBJ1-5; 10 nucleotides match TRBD1. Sequencing input: PBMCs. The CDR3: CASSPGTGDQPQNF. CDR3 DNA: TGCGCCAGCAGCCCCGGGACAGGGGATCAGCCCCAGAATTTT.